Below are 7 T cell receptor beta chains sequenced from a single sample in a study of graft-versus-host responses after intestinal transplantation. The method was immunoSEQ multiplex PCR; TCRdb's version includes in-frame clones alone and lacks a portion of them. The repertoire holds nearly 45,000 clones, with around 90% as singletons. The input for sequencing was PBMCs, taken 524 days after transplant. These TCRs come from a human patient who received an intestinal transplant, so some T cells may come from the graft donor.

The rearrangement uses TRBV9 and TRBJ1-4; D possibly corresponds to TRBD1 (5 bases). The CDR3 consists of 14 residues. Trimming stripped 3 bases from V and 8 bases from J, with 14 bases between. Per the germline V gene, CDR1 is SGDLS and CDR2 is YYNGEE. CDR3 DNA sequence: TGTGCCAGCAGCGACGGATGGGGGATGGAAAAACTGTTTTTT. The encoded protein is CASSDGWGMEKLFF.

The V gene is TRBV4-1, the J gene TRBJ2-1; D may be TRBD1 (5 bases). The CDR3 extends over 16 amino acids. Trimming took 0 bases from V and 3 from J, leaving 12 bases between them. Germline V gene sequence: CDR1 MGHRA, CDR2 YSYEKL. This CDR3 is CASSQDLGQGYNEQFF. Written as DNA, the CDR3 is TGCGCCAGCAGCCAAGATTTAGGGCAGGGCTACAATGAGCAGTTCTTC.

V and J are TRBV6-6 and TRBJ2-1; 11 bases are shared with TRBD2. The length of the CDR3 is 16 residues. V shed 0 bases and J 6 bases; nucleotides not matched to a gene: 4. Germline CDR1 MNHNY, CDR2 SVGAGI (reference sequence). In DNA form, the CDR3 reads TGTGCCAGCAGTTACTCGATAGCGGGAGGGCTCAATGAGCAGTTCTTC. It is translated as CASSYSIAGGLNEQFF.

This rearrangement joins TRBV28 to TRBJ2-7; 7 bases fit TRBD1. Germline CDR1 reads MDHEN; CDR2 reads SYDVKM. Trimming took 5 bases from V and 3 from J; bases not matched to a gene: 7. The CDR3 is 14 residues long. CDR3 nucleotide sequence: TGTGCCAGCAGTCCGACGGGACAGTTCTACGAGCAGTACTTC. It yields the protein CASSPTGQFYEQYF.

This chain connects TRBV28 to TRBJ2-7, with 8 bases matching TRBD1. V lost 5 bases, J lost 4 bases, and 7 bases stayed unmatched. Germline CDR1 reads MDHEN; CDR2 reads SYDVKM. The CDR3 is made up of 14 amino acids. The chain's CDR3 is CASSPWDRYYEQYF. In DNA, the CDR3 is TGTGCCAGCAGTCCCTGGGACAGGTATTACGAGCAGTACTTC.

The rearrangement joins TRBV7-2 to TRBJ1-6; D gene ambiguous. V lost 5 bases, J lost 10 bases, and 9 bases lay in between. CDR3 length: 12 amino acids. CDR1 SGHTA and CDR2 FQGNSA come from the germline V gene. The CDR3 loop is CASSPPRSPLHF. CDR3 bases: TGTGCCAGCAGCCCCCCTCGGTCACCCCTCCACTTT.

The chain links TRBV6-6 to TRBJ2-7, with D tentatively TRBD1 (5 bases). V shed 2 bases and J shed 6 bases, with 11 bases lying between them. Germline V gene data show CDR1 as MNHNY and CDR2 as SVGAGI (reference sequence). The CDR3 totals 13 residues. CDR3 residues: CASSYNLGAEQYF. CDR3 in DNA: TGTGCCAGCAGTTACAACTTAGGGGCCGAGCAGTACTTC.